The rows below give T cell receptor beta chains drawn from one sample of a study of shared clonotypes between healthy human individuals. Clones were read by immunoSEQ multiplex PCR, and TCRdb kept only the in-frame ones, dropping some. Among 2 million to 2.5 million clones listed, just under 95% were seen once. Sequencing was carried out using naive CD4+ T cells from PBMCs. These receptors originate from a man aged 18 to 30 in good health. Some clones in this sample may be carry-over from other donors' samples. The CDR3 runs from the conserved cysteine through the conserved F or W. A D gene is named only where the DNA matches it firmly. Where a row states a size, it is once, few, many or the class of an expanded clone; other rows omit it.

D gene | J gene | V gene | clone size | CDR3 protein | CDR3 DNA
NA | TRBJ1-2 | TRBV28 | NA | CASSFRGPKGYTF | TGTGCCAGCAGTTTCCGCGGGCCAAAGGGCTACACCTTC
NA | TRBJ1-2 | TRBV15 | NA | CATSRIDGANYGYTF | TGTGCCACCAGCAGAATAGACGGAGCTAACTATGGCTACACCTTC
NA | TRBJ2-5 | TRBV9 | NA | CASSAGGVETQYF | TGTGCCAGCAGCGCGGGGGGCGTAGAGACCCAGTACTTC
NA | TRBJ1-2 | TRBV6-1 | NA | CASSPPGFVGDGYTF | TGTGCCAGCAGCCCTCCAGGGTTCGTGGGGGATGGCTACACCTTC
NA | TRBJ2-7 | TRBV7-2 | NA | CASSWGLTYEQYF | TGTGCCAGCAGCTGGGGGTTAACCTACGAGCAGTACTTC
NA | TRBJ2-1 | TRBV15 | NA | CATSRQPASVYNEQFF | TGTGCCACCAGCAGACAGCCGGCTAGCGTCTACAATGAGCAGTTCTTC
NA | TRBJ2-3 | TRBV10-3 | NA | CATRGGGTVDTQYF | TGTGCCACTAGAGGTGGGGGAACGGTAGATACGCAGTATTTT
TRBD2 | TRBJ2-7 | TRBV11-2 | NA | CASRSSASGTYEQYF | TGTGCCAGCAGATCTTCGGCTAGCGGAACATACGAGCAGTACTTC
NA | TRBJ2-5 | TRBV28 | NA | CASSFFTQGETQYF | TGTGCCAGCAGTTTTTTTACCCAGGGGGAGACCCAGTACTTC
TRBD1 | TRBJ1-2 | TRBV7-8 | NA | CASSYDRASYTF | TGTGCCAGCAGCTACGACAGGGCTAGCTACACCTTC
TRBD2 | TRBJ2-5 | TRBV4-2 | NA | CASSPTSGRQETQYF | TGTGCCAGCAGCCCGACTAGCGGGAGGCAAGAGACCCAGTACTTC
NA | TRBJ2-1 | TRBV9 | NA | CASSLASYNEQFF | TGTGCCAGCAGCCTAGCGTCGTACAATGAGCAGTTCTTC
NA | TRBJ1-1 | TRBV28 | NA | CASIGGAGTEAFF | TGTGCCAGCATAGGGGGGGCCGGCACTGAAGCTTTCTTT
NA | TRBJ1-1 | TRBV30 | NA | CAWSRQENTEAFF | TGTGCCTGGAGCAGACAGGAAAACACTGAAGCTTTCTTT
TRBD1 | TRBJ2-3 | TRBV10-3 | NA | CAIRDSLTDTQYF | TGTGCCATAAGGGACAGCCTTACAGATACGCAGTATTTT
NA | TRBJ1-3 | TRBV5-5 | NA | CASSLIRGAGGNTIYF | TGTGCCAGCAGCTTGATCAGGGGCGCTGGTGGAAACACCATATATTTT
NA | TRBJ2-2 | TRBV9 | NA | CASSVGGAGVSGELFF | TGTGCCAGCAGCGTAGGAGGGGCAGGGGTATCCGGGGAGCTGTTTTTT
NA | TRBJ2-3 | TRBV5-4 | NA | CASSFGGPTDTQYF | TGTGCCAGCAGCTTCGGAGGGCCCACAGATACGCAGTATTTT
TRBD2 | TRBJ2-1 | TRBV6-5 | NA | CASGGRYNEQFF | TGTGCCTCGGGCGGGAGATACAATGAGCAGTTCTTC
NA | TRBJ2-1 | TRBV9 | NA | CASSVASGYNEQFF | TGTGCCAGCAGCGTAGCCAGTGGATACAATGAGCAGTTCTTC
NA | TRBJ2-3 | TRBV5-4 | NA | CASSLVGADTQYF | TGTGCCAGCAGCTTGGTGGGGGCCGATACGCAGTATTTT
NA | TRBJ2-7 | TRBV27 | once | CASSLGTHPYEQYF | TGTGCCAGCAGTTTAGGGACACACCCCTACGAGCAGTACTTC
NA | TRBJ1-3 | TRBV27 | NA | CASSLGQGSGNTIYF | TGTGCCAGCAGTTTGGGGCAGGGGTCAGGAAACACCATATATTTT
NA | TRBJ2-1 | TRBV9 | NA | CASSVVGSSNEQFF | TGTGCCAGCAGCGTAGTAGGGTCTAGCAATGAGCAGTTCTTC
TRBD2 | TRBJ2-7 | TRBV5-1 | NA | CASSSGTGRVYEQYF | TGCGCCAGCAGTTCCGGGACCGGGAGGGTCTACGAGCAGTACTTC
NA | TRBJ1-4 | TRBV7-2 | NA | CASSDNRGGNEKLFF | TGTGCCAGCAGCGACAATAGAGGGGGGAATGAAAAACTGTTTTTT
NA | TRBJ2-1 | TRBV5-4 | NA | CASSLMVTGVPEQFF | TGTGCCAGCAGCTTGATGGTCACGGGCGTCCCGGAGCAGTTCTTC
NA | TRBJ2-7 | TRBV7-6 | NA | CASSLPGVSGEQYF | TGTGCCAGCAGCTTACCGGGGGTTAGCGGCGAGCAGTACTTC
NA | TRBJ2-2 | TRBV7-6 | NA | CASSSGLTGELFF | TGTGCCAGCAGCTCCGGTTTGACCGGGGAGCTGTTTTTT
NA | TRBJ2-7 | TRBV7-9 | NA | CASSLDLAGAYEQYF | TGTGCCAGCAGCTTAGATTTGGCAGGGGCTTACGAGCAGTACTTC
NA | TRBJ1-5 | TRBV19 | NA | CASSIGYRVTQPQHF | TGTGCCAGTAGTATAGGCTACAGGGTAACTCAGCCCCAGCATTTT
NA | TRBJ1-5 | TRBV2 | NA | CASSDTSSNQPQHF | TGTGCCAGCAGTGATACAAGTAGCAATCAGCCCCAGCATTTT
NA | TRBJ1-5 | TRBV9 | NA | CASSASSNQPQHF | TGTGCCAGCAGCGCCAGTAGCAATCAGCCCCAGCATTTT
NA | TRBJ2-7 | TRBV5-4 | NA | CASSQKDRPISYEQYF | TGTGCCAGCAGCCAAAAGGACAGACCAATTTCCTACGAGCAGTACTTC
NA | TRBJ2-3 | TRBV5-1 | NA | CASSLNRNTDTQYF | TGCGCCAGCAGCTTGAACAGGAACACAGATACGCAGTATTTT
NA | TRBJ2-5 | TRBV5-1 | NA | CASSLTEETQYF | TGCGCCAGCAGCTTAACAGAAGAGACCCAGTACTTC
TRBD1 | TRBJ1-2 | TRBV18 | once | CASSPSGQGIYGYTF | TGTGCCAGCTCACCGTCGGGACAGGGAATCTATGGCTACACCTTC
NA | TRBJ2-7 | TRBV30 | NA | CAWSETAGGYEQYF | TGTGCCTGGAGCGAGACTGCTGGAGGATACGAGCAGTACTTC
NA | TRBJ1-1 | TRBV18 | once | CASSPTRENTEAFF | TGTGCCAGCTCACCAACCAGGGAAAACACTGAAGCTTTCTTT
TRBD1 | TRBJ2-7 | TRBV28 | NA | CASSLTGGRSYEQYF | TGTGCCAGCAGTTTGACAGGGGGGAGGTCCTACGAGCAGTACTTC
NA | TRBJ2-1 | TRBV6-5 | NA | CASSYSPSSYNEQFF | TGTGCCAGCAGTTACTCGCCGAGCTCCTACAATGAGCAGTTCTTC
NA | TRBJ1-3 | TRBV5-1 | NA | CASRPGTSDGNTIYF | TGCGCCAGCAGACCCGGGACATCGGACGGAAACACCATATATTTT
TRBD1 | TRBJ2-4 | TRBV5-1 | NA | CASSLAGTGENIQYF | TGCGCCAGCAGCTTGGCCGGGACAGGGGAAAACATTCAGTACTTC
NA | TRBJ2-5 | TRBV27 | NA | CASSPLVEETQYF | TGTGCCAGCAGCCCCTTGGTCGAAGAGACCCAGTACTTC
NA | TRBJ2-5 | TRBV5-6 | NA | CASRITGMETQYF | TGTGCCAGCAGAATTACCGGGATGGAGACCCAGTACTTC
NA | TRBJ2-7 | TRBV19 | NA | CASSIDRAAPYEQYF | TGTGCCAGTAGTATAGACCGCGCAGCACCCTACGAGCAGTACTTC
TRBD1 | TRBJ1-5 | TRBV28 | NA | CASSLPSTGTLYSNQPQHF | TGTGCCAGCAGTCTCCCTTCGACAGGGACCCTTTACAGCAATCAGCCCCAGCATTTT
TRBD2 | TRBJ2-1 | TRBV19 | NA | CASSTGLAGPLEQFF | TGTGCCAGTAGTACAGGACTAGCGGGACCTTTGGAGCAGTTCTTC
TRBD1 | TRBJ2-2 | TRBV28 | NA | CASSTPDRGGTGELFF | TGTGCCAGCAGTACCCCGGACAGGGGAGGCACCGGGGAGCTGTTTTTT
NA | TRBJ2-3 | TRBV28 | NA | CASSGTSTDTQYF | TGTGCCAGCAGCGGGACTAGCACAGATACGCAGTATTTT
TRBD1 | TRBJ1-4 | TRBV5-4 | NA | CASSPGTDNEKLFF | TGTGCCAGCAGCCCCGGGACAGACAATGAAAAACTGTTTTTT
NA | TRBJ1-5 | TRBV5-5 | NA | CASSSRLSNQPQHF | TGTGCCAGCAGCTCACGGCTTAGCAATCAGCCCCAGCATTTT